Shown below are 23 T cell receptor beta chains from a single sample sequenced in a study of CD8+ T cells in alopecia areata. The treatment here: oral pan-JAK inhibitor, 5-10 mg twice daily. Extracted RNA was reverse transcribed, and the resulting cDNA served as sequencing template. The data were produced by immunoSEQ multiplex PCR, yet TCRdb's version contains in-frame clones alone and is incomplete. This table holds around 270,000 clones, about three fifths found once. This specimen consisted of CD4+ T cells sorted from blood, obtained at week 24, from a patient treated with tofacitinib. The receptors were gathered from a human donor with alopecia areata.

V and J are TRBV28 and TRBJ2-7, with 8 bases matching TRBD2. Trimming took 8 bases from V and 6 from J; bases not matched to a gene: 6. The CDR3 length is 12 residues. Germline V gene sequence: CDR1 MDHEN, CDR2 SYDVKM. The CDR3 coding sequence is TGTGCCAGCTCGGGGGGGGTCGGCGAGCAGTACTTC. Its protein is CASSGGVGEQYF.

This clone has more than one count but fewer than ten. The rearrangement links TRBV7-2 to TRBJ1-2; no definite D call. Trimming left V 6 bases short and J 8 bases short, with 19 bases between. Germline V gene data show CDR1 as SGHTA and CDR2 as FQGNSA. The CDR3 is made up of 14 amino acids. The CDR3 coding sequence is TGTGCCAGCAGTCGTGCGCGAGCCGGGGAAGGCTACACCTTC. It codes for CASSRARAGEGYTF.

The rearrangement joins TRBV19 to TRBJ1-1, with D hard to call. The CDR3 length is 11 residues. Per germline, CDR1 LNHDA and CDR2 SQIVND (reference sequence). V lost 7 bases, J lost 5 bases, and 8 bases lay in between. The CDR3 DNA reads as TGTGCCAGTACGAGCCGGACTGAAGCTTTCTTT. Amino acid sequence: CASTSRTEAFF.

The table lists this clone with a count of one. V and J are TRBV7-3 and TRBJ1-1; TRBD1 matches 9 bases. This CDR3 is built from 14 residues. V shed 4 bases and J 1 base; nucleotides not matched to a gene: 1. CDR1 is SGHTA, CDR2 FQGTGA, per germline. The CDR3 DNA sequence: TGTGCCAGCAGCTGGGACAGGGAGAACACTGAAGCTTTCTTT. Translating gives CASSWDRENTEAFF.

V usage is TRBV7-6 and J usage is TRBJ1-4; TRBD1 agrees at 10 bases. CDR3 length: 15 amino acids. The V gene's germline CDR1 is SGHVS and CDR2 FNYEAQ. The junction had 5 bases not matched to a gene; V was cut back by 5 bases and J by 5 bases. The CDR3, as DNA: TGTGCCAGCAGCCTCTCGGGACAGGGGAATGAAAAACTGTTTTTT. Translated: CASSLSGQGNEKLFF.

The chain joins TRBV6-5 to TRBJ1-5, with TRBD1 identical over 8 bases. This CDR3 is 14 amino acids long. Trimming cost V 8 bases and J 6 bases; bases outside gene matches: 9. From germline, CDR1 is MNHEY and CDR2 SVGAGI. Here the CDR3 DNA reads TGTGCCAGCGCAGGGGGCGCGGCGGGTCAGCCCCAGCATTTT. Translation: CASAGGAAGQPQHF.

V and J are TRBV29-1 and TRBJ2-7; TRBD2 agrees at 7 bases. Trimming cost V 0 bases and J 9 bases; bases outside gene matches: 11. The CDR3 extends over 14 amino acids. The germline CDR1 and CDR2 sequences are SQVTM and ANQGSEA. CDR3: CSVEDGRGTGLQYF. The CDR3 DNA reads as TGCAGCGTTGAAGACGGGCGGGGGACCGGCTTGCAGTACTTC.

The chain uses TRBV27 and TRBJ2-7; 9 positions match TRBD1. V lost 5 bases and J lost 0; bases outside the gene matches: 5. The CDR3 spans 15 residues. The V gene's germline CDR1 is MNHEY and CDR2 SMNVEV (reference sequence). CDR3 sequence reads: CASSRTGDSSYEQYF. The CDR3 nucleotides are TGTGCCAGCAGTCGGACAGGGGACAGCTCCTACGAGCAGTACTTC.

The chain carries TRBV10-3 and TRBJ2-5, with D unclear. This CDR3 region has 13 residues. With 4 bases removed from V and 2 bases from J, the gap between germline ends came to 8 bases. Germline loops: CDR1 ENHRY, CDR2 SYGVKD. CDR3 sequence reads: CAISGHTQETQYF. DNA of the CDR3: TGTGCCATCAGTGGGCACACTCAAGAGACCCAGTACTTC.

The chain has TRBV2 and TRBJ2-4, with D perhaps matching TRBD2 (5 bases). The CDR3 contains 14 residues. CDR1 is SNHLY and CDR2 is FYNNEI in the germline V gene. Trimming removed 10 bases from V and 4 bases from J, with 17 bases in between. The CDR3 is CATCGGEGKNIQYF. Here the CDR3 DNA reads TGTGCCACCTGCGGAGGTGAAGGAAAAAACATTCAGTACTTC.

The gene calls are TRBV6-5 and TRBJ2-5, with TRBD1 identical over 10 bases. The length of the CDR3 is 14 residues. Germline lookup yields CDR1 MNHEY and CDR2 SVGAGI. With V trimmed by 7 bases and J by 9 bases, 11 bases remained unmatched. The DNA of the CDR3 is TGTGCCAGCAACCCGGGACAGGGGCTTCTGGCCCAGTACTTC. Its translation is CASNPGQGLLAQYF.

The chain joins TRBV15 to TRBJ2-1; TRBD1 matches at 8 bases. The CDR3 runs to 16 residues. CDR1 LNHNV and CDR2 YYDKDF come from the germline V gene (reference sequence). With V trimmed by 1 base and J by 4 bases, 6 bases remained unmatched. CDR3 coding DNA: TGTGCCACCAGCAGAGGGGACAGGTCGGGATACAATGAGCAGTTCTTC. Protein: CATSRGDRSGYNEQFF. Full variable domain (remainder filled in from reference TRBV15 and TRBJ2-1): DAMVIQNPRYQVTQFGKPVTLSCSQTLNHNVMYWYQQKSSQAPKLLFHYYDKDFNNEADTPDNFQSRRPNTSFCFLDIRSPGLGDTAMYLCATSRGDRSGYNEQFFGPGTRLTVL.

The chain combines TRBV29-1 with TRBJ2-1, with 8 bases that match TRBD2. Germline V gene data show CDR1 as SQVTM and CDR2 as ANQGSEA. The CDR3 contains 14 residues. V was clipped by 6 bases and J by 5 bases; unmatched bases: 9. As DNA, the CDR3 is TGCAGCGTCGACTCCGGGGGGGTAAACAATGAGCAGTTCTTC. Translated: CSVDSGGVNNEQFF.

For the CDR3, the DNA is TGCGCCAGCAGCTTCAGGATGAACACTGAAGCTTTCTTT. Encoded protein: CASSFRMNTEAFF. The gene calls are TRBV5-1 and TRBJ1-1, with D unresolved. Germline V gene sequence: CDR1 SGHRS, CDR2 YFSETQ. The CDR3 contains 13 residues. Trimming removed 2 bases at V and 0 bases at J, with 5 bases between.

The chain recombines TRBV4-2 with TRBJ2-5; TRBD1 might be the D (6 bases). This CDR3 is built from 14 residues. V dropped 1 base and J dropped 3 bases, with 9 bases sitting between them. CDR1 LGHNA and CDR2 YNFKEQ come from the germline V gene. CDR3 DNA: TGTGCCAGCAGCCAAGTTTCAGGGGAAGAGACCCAGTACTTC. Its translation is CASSQVSGEETQYF.

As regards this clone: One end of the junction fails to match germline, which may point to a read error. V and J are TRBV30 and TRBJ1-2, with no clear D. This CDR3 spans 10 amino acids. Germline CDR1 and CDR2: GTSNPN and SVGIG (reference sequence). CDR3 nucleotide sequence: TGTGCCTGGAGTGGGGCGGGTAGCTCCTTC. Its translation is CAWSGAGSSF.

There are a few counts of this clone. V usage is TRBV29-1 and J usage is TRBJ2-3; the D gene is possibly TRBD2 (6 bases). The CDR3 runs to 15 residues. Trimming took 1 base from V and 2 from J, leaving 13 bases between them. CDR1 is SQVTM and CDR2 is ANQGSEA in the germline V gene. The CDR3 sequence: CSVEVAGSYTDTQYF. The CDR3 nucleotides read TGCAGCGTTGAAGTGGCGGGGTCCTACACAGATACGCAGTATTTT.

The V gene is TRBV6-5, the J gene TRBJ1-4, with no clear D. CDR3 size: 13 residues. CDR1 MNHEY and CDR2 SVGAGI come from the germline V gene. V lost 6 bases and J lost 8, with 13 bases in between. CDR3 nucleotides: TGTGCCAGCAGACATGAGTCAACCGAAAAACTGTTTTTT. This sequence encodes CASRHESTEKLFF.

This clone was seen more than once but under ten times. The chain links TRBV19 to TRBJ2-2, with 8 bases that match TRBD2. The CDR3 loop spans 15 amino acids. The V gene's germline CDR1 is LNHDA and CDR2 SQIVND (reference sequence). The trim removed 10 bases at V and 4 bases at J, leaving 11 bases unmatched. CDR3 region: CATRGGLVATGELFF. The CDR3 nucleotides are TGTGCCACCAGAGGGGGACTAGTCGCCACCGGGGAGCTGTTTTTT.

CDR3: CASSPLGTSGGEQETQYF. The CDR3 DNA follows: TGTGCCAGCAGTCCGCTCGGGACTAGCGGGGGGGAACAAGAGACCCAGTACTTC. The V call is TRBV27, the J call TRBJ2-5; TRBD2 matches 16 bases. V lost 5 bases, J lost 2 bases, and 8 bases stayed unmatched. Looked up from germline, CDR1 is MNHEY and CDR2 is SMNVEV (reference sequence). The CDR3 runs to 18 residues.

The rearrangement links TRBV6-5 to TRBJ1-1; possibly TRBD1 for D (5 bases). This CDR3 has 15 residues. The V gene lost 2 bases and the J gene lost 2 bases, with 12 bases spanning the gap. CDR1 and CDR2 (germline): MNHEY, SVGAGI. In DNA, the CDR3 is TGTGCCAGCAGTTACGGGGGATACATAAACACTGAAGCTTTCTTT. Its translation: CASSYGGYINTEAFF.

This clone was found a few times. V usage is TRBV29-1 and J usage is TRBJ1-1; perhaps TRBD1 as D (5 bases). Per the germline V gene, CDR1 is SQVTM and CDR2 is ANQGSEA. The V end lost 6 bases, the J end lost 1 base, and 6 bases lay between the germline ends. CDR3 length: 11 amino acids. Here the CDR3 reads CSVDKNTEAFF. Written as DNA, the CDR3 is TGCAGCGTGGACAAGAACACTGAAGCTTTCTTT. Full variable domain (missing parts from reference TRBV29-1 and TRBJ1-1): SAVISQKPSRDICQRGTSLTIQCQVDSQVTMMFWYRQQPGQSLTLIATANQGSEATYESGFVIDKFPISRPNLTFSTLTVSNMSPEDSSIYLCSVDKNTEAFFGQGTRLTVV.

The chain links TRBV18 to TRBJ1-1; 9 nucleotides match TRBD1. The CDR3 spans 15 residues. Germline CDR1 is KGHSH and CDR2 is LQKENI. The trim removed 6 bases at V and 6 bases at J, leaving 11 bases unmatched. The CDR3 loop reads CASSVTGGFVSEAFF. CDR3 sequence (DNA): TGTGCCAGCTCCGTTACAGGGGGCTTTGTATCTGAAGCTTTCTTT.